The following is a TCR beta chain sequence with its context. Its antigen is currently unknown. This could be a read error, since a much larger clone is one nucleotide away. This sample is drawn from a study of blood T cells in healthy people across ages. CDR3 length: 13 residues. Germline V lookup: CDR1 MNHNY, CDR2 SVGAGI (reference sequence). Points from the study as a whole: Researchers deemed the diversity estimates from one million T cells underestimates.

Together with a sample-barcoded 5' primer, a J-beta primer mix was included in a second PCR lasting roughly 6 to 12 cycles. TCRdb used MiXCR to reprocess the 5' RACE reads, holding one entry per CDR3 protein. Of around 1.7 million distinct CDR3 sequences detected, 28% appear once; the ten largest clones hold 7.7%. The study drew donors from healthy Caucasian individuals in Russia aged roughly 6 to 90. Sequencing used blood. This receptor was obtained from a woman aged 30 to 39 in good health. The chain employs TRBV6-6 and TRBJ1-2, with 9 nucleotides matching TRBD1. The CDR3 loop reads CAGSSTGGNGYTF. The CDR3 nucleotides read TGTGCCGGCAGCTCGACAGGGGGGAATGGCTACACCTTC.